This note documents a single T cell receptor (beta chain) sequence. The CDR3 has 16 amino acids. V was shortened by 0 bases and J by 11 bases, with 25 bases between the two germline ends. The germline V gene has CDR1 DFQATT and CDR2 SNEGSKA (reference sequence). Alongside a J-beta primer mix, a sample-barcoded 5' primer served in a second PCR lasting roughly 7 to 12 cycles. TCRdb itself ran the 5' RACE reads through MiXCR, one entry per CDR3 protein. In the table there are hundreds of thousands of distinct CDR3 sequences, roughly 50% of which are singletons. This sample was included in a study of blood T cells in healthy people across ages.

J is TRBJ2-5 and V is TRBV20-1, with a tentative D call TRBD2 (5 bases). The clonotype comes from a woman aged 60-70 years in good health. The sample was blood. CDR3 sequence reads: CSARDHSGSTYNEQYF. CDR3 DNA: TGCAGTGCTAGAGATCACTCGGGGTCGACCTACAATGAGCAGTACTTC.